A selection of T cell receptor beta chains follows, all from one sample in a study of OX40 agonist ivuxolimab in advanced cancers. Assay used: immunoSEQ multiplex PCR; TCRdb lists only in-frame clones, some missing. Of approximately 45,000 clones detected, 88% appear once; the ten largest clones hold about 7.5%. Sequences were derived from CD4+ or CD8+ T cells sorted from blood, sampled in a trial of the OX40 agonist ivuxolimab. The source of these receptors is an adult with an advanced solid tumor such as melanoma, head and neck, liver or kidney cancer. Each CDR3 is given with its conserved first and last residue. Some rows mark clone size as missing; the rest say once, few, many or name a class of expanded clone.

CASRTFTGTGELFF	-	TRBV28	14	TRBJ2-2
CASSLAGGTPYEQYF	once	TRBV27	15	TRBJ2-7
CASSLRAGSEAFF	-	TRBV7-3	13	TRBJ1-1
CASRSATNEQFF	-	TRBV7-6	12	TRBJ2-1
CASSATGLNTDTQYF	-	TRBV5-6	15	TRBJ2-3
CASSQEAAGGVNIQYF	-	TRBV4-1	16	TRBJ2-4
CASSEGYRVDHQPQHF	-	TRBV6-1	16	TRBJ1-5
CASSPGHLGTDYEQYF	few	TRBV5-1	16	TRBJ2-7
CASSQGRVSYNEQFF	-	TRBV4-3	15	TRBJ2-1
CASSLGTDYFSSYNEQFF	-	TRBV5-5	18	TRBJ2-1
CASSLGGGYVNEKLFF	-	TRBV5-1	16	TRBJ1-4
CASSRDYQETQYF	-	TRBV5-4	13	TRBJ2-5
CASRIGYGTEAFF	-	TRBV27	13	TRBJ1-1
CAISESTSGSKTGELFF	-	TRBV10-3	17	TRBJ2-2
CASSPNRGGTEAFF	-	TRBV18	14	TRBJ1-1
CASSQASQGSGNTIYF	-	TRBV4-1	16	TRBJ1-3
CASSQQATDTQYF	-	TRBV16	13	TRBJ2-3
CASSRGQGMNTEAFF	once	TRBV6-5	15	TRBJ1-1
CASRELEGGNNEQFF	few	TRBV2	15	TRBJ2-1
CASSLRVRQETQYF	-	TRBV5-5	14	TRBJ2-5
CASSPGGSSYNEQFF	once	TRBV7-9	15	TRBJ2-1
CASSQLGSEKLFF	-	TRBV18	13	TRBJ1-4
CASSLGRPPDTQYF	-	TRBV5-1	14	TRBJ2-3
CASSSRRRTDTQYF	-	TRBV11-3	14	TRBJ2-3
CASSRPLGAANEKLFF	-	TRBV4-1	16	TRBJ1-4
CASSLPGQTVGLAYEQYF	-	TRBV11-2	18	TRBJ2-7
CASSLAGVKTYNEQFF	-	TRBV7-2	16	TRBJ2-1
CASSLARDSGTGYPYEQYF	once	TRBV7-2	19	TRBJ2-7
CASSYVAGGGGTQYF	-	TRBV6-6	15	TRBJ2-5
CASSRETQYF	-	TRBV19	10	TRBJ2-5
CASSIGTVPRYTF	-	TRBV19	13	TRBJ1-2
CASSPGLAGDADTQYF	-	TRBV5-1	16	TRBJ2-3
CASSDLVTSGGYTF	once	TRBV25-1	14	TRBJ1-2
CASSFYLAGEETQYF	-	TRBV5-1	15	TRBJ2-5
CASSPRLAGVDNEQFF	-	TRBV5-1	16	TRBJ2-1
CASSLYLNTGELFF	-	TRBV5-1	14	TRBJ2-2
CASSQQLASGNEQFF	-	TRBV4-3	15	TRBJ2-1
CASSLLRGHLNTEAFF	-	TRBV5-6	16	TRBJ1-1
CAWQGLSGPQHF	-	TRBV30	12	TRBJ1-5
CASSRDRGATEAFF	-	TRBV11-3	14	TRBJ1-1
CASSLDREGNYGYTF	-	TRBV19	15	TRBJ1-2
CASSPLGQNYEQYF	-	TRBV18	14	TRBJ2-7
CASTYRSQGQGGYGYTF	-	TRBV7-2	17	TRBJ1-2
CASSPKGVGNTEAFF	-	TRBV4-1	15	TRBJ1-1
CASSIRRGRDNEQFF	-	TRBV6-5	15	TRBJ2-1
CASSMSREETQYF	-	TRBV19	13	TRBJ2-5